This paragraph reports one TCR beta chain. Its binding antigen is unknown. No clone much larger than this one lies a single base away; base qualities are absent. Preparation of the library involved the immunoSEQ multiplex PCR assay. DNA from the cultured and isolated CD4+ T cells underwent TCR beta CDR3 sequencing. Per the authors' processing: Non-productive TCR sequences were removed and reads were trimmed to the CDR3 region, keeping CDR3s of at least 7 amino acids. Antigen-specific clonotypes were identified using the MANAFEST web app by comparison of expansion in peptide wells against reference cultures. To count as positive, a clone had to show expansion at FDR<0.05 compared with the reference and with all other wells, an odds ratio above 5, and a frequency above 0.1% in two replicate wells. Clonotypes significantly expanded in SARS-CoV-2 spike wells and in at least one common cold coronavirus spike condition were defined as cross-reactive. CDR3 similarity was assessed by Levenshtein distance using the stringdist R package, and unrooted trees were constructed with ape in R 3.6.1. The clones in this table, taken by TCRdb from immuneACCESS, are in-frame only. Not every clone is retained; where verified, under half of the shortfall comes from an unresolved V gene, and the cause of the rest is unknown. The V and J calls and clone size are taken from that table; D and trimming were inferred from the DNA. In all, the sample holds roughly 56,000 clones, and 60% to 85% of those were seen once. Together, the top ten hold approximately 2.8% of the sample.

After approximately eleven days of culture, CD4+ T cells were isolated with the EasySep CD4+ T cell isolation kit. The absence of prior SARS-CoV-2 infection in healthy vaccine recipients was confirmed by negative nucleocapsid antibodies before and after vaccination. On days 3 and 7, half of the culture medium was replaced with fresh IL-2-containing medium. Unless noted otherwise, every peptide stimulation condition was cultured in triplicate wells. Using Ficoll-Paque Plus gradient centrifugation, PBMC were separated from whole blood and then either used fresh or cryopreserved at -140C. The QIAamp micro DNA kit was used to extract genomic DNA from the cultured CD4+ T cells. The source of the sample is a study of vaccination effects on CD4 cells after COVID-19 (dated by TCRdb to 2022 to 2024). Looking at the study overall: In the ViraFEST assay, PBMC were stimulated with viral peptide pools, and TCR sequencing was then used to find antigen-specific CD4+ T cell clonotypes based on their expansion. Participants received two doses of either the BNT162b2 or the mRNA-1273 mRNA SARS-CoV-2 vaccine. About 1.8 million PBMC per well were cultured with about 9.6 ug/ml peptides in IMDM containing about 5% human AB serum, roughly 10 IU/ml IL-2 and gentamicin. SARS-CoV-2 spike-specific CD4+ TCR repertoires were compared before and after mRNA vaccination in COVID-19 convalescent patients and in infection-naive vaccine recipients. A total of nine to ten COVID-19 convalescent patients and 4 SARS-CoV-2-naive healthy vaccine recipients were included in the full study. The Oncomine TCR Beta short-read assay on an Illumina iSeq 100 was used to sequence cultures from other donors in the study.

Including the terminal cysteine and phenylalanine, the CDR3 comprises 14 residues. Of all the DNA, just the CDR3 is kept, 42 bases in frame from base 1. The germline V gene sets CDR1 to SQVTM and CDR2 to ANQGSEA. V drops 2 bases and J drops 0 bases, leaving 5 bases in between. On the study overall, not on this receptor specifically: Clones induced by infection and clones induced by vaccination both contracted markedly at late timepoints after vaccination, which fits with T cell responses waning over time. Among healthy vaccine recipients, nearly all vaccine-induced clones were SARS-CoV-2 mono-reactive, and just 1 of 255 was cross-reactive with common cold coronaviruses. Limitations of the study were the small number of convalescent patients and the absence of early post-infection timepoints.

This clonotype originated in a human donor who received a COVID-19 vaccine. The sequences come from CD4+ T cells from PBMCs cultured without peptide, collected before COVID-19 vaccination. Rearrangement joined TRBV29-1 to TRBJ2-6; confidence is insufficient to name the D gene. CDR3 region: CSVERSSGANVLTF. In nucleotides, the sequence is TGCAGCGTTGAAAGGAGCTCTGGGGCCAACGTCCTGACTTTC.